Each of the 22 T cell receptor beta chains below was sequenced from the same sample in a study of STAT5B mutations in CD4+ large granular lymphocyte leukemia (dated by TCRdb to the early 2020s). Library method: the immunoSEQ multiplex PCR assay. TCRdb obtained this table from immuneACCESS and retained in-frame rearrangements with V and J assigned. These tables miss some clones; where compared with another copy, unresolved V genes account for less than half of the shortfall, and the remainder is unexplained. This sample is represented by around 20,000 clones; about four fifths of them were singletons. Together, the top ten hold roughly 8.6% of the sample. The sequenced sample was CD4+ T cells from blood buffy coats. The source is a human donor in good health.

A single count supports this clone. The V and J genes are TRBV11-2 and TRBJ2-1; D assignment may be TRBD1 or TRBD2 (5 bases each). Looked up from germline, CDR1 is SGHAT and CDR2 is FQNNGV. V was clipped by 6 bases and J by 7 bases, with 13 bases between them. The CDR3 consists of 13 residues. CDR3 bases: TGTGCCAGCAGTACTAGGGGCGGAAATGAGCAGTTCTTC. This translates into CASSTRGGNEQFF.

This sequence joins TRBV10-2 and TRBJ2-1; TRBD2 might be the D (6 bases). Trimming stripped 6 bases from V and 1 base from J, with 13 bases between. The CDR3 totals 15 residues. Germline assignment: CDR1 WSHSY and CDR2 SAAADI. The CDR3 coding sequence is TGCGCCAGCAGGAGGGACTCCGTTTCCTACAATGAGCAGTTCTTC. Protein: CASRRDSVSYNEQFF.

The V and J genes are TRBV19 and TRBJ2-7; unclear D gene. Trimming took 1 base from V and 2 from J, leaving 12 bases between them. Germline-derived CDR1 and CDR2 are LNHDA and SQIVND (reference sequence). The CDR3 runs 15 residues. CDR3: CASSIAPVAPYEQYF. The CDR3, as DNA: TGTGCCAGTAGTATAGCCCCAGTCGCACCCTACGAGCAGTACTTC.

The gene calls are TRBV6-5 and TRBJ2-7; 9 bases are a match to TRBD1. Trimming removed 2 bases from V and 4 bases from J; junction bases left unmatched: 6. The CDR3 runs 15 residues. The V gene's germline CDR1 is MNHEY and CDR2 SVGAGI. The CDR3 reads CASSYMRQGGYEQYF. The CDR3 nucleotides read TGTGCCAGCAGTTACATGAGACAGGGGGGATACGAGCAGTACTTC.

This clone was counted only a few times. The V call is TRBV18, the J call TRBJ1-4, with a weak D call TRBD1 (6 bases). The V end was cut by 6 bases, the J end by 2 bases, with 13 bases between. Looked up from germline, CDR1 is KGHSH and CDR2 is LQKENI. The CDR3 has 15 amino acids. The CDR3 here is CASSRGHSTNEKLFF. Here the CDR3 DNA reads TGTGCCAGCTCTCGGGGACACTCGACTAATGAAAAACTGTTTTTT.

The count of this clone is one. The rearrangement uses TRBV19 and TRBJ1-5; TRBD1 is a possible D gene (5 bases). CDR3 size: 14 residues. With 3 bases removed from V and 5 bases from J, the gap between germline ends came to 11 bases. Germline V CDR1 and CDR2: LNHDA, SQIVND (reference sequence). DNA of the CDR3: TGTGCCAGTAGTATCTTTCAGGGCCATCAGCCCCAGCATTTT. It translates to CASSIFQGHQPQHF.

The chain joins TRBV2 to TRBJ1-2, with a possible D match to TRBD1 (6 bases). The CDR3 extends over 13 amino acids. Germline lookup yields CDR1 SNHLY and CDR2 FYNNEI. The V gene lost 4 bases and the J gene lost 4 bases, with 10 bases spanning the gap. The CDR3 region is CASSGGGAYGYTF. The CDR3 DNA follows: TGTGCCAGCAGTGGAGGGGGGGCCTATGGCTACACCTTC.

V gene TRBV5-1 combines with J gene TRBJ1-3, with D possibly being TRBD1 (5 bases). This CDR3 has 13 residues. The germline gives CDR1 SGHRS, CDR2 YFSETQ. The V and J ends lost 3 bases and 7 bases respectively, with 11 bases between them. In DNA, the CDR3 is TGCGCCAGCAGCTCGGGAGAGGGGAACACCATATATTTT. Translation: CASSSGEGNTIYF.

Regarding this clone: The germline gene is not matched at one end of the junction; a read error may be the cause. The gene calls are TRBV6-5 and TRBJ1-2, with D possibly being TRBD1 (6 bases). This CDR3 is 9 amino acids long. Germline loops: CDR1 MNHEY, CDR2 SVGAGI. The CDR3 nucleotides are TGTGCCAGCACTGGGGGCTGCACCTTC. This gives the protein CASTGGCTF.

This clone was picked up a small number of times. CDR3 loop: CASSLAVGTEAFF. Written as DNA, the CDR3 is TGTGCCAGCAGCTTGGCCGTTGGAACAGAAGCTTTCTTT. The J gene is TRBJ1-1, the V gene TRBV5-4; the D is unclear. V was pared by 0 bases and J by 8 bases, with 11 bases between. Germline V CDR1 and CDR2: SGHNT, YYREEE (reference sequence). The CDR3 spans 13 residues.

This clone was seen only once. V and J are TRBV5-5 and TRBJ2-5; TRBD1 matches at 10 bases. Per the germline V gene, CDR1 is SGHKS and CDR2 is YYEKEE (reference sequence). This CDR3 is 16 amino acids long. J was trimmed by 5 bases and V by 2 bases; bases with no gene match: 9. This chain's CDR3 is CASSFGDRGGGETQYF. In DNA, the CDR3 is TGTGCCAGCAGCTTTGGGGACAGGGGAGGAGGGGAGACCCAGTACTTC.

The chain employs TRBV27 and TRBJ1-1, with 9 bases matching TRBD1. This CDR3 contains 16 residues. Germline V gene data show CDR1 as MNHEY and CDR2 as SMNVEV (reference sequence). V was pared by 4 bases and J by 1 base, with 7 bases of the junction left unmatched. CDR3 bases: TGTGCCAGCAGTTACACAGGGGGCATATGGAACACTGAAGCTTTCTTT. Translating gives CASSYTGGIWNTEAFF.

This clone was picked up one time. V and J are TRBV7-2 and TRBJ2-1, with 10 bases lining up with TRBD2. Looked up from germline, CDR1 is SGHTA and CDR2 is FQGNSA. The CDR3 length is 19 residues. J gave up 0 bases and V 5 bases, and 13 bases lay outside the gene matches. CDR3 protein: CASSRIRSGRANSYNEQFF. The DNA for the CDR3 is TGTGCCAGCAGCCGTATCCGGAGCGGGAGGGCGAACTCCTACAATGAGCAGTTCTTC.

This chain links TRBV18 with TRBJ2-2; weak D call: TRBD2 (5 bases). Trimming stripped 5 bases from V and 3 bases from J, with 19 bases between. Germline assignment: CDR1 KGHSH and CDR2 LQKENI. CDR3 size: 17 residues. The CDR3 sequence is CASSKERQVRDTGELFF. CDR3 nucleotide sequence: TGTGCCAGCTCAAAAGAGAGACAAGTGAGGGACACCGGGGAGCTGTTTTTT. Full variable domain (rest looked up from reference TRBV18 and TRBJ2-2): NAGVMQNPRHLVRRRGQEARLRCSPMKGHSHVYWYRQLPEEGLKFMVYLQKENIIDESGMPKERFSAEFPKEGPSILRIQQVVRGDSAAYFCASSKERQVRDTGELFFGEGSRLTVL.

The rearrangement uses TRBV30 and TRBJ2-4, with TRBD1 matching over 8 bases. This CDR3 has 16 amino acids. From germline, CDR1 is GTSNPN and CDR2 SVGIG (reference sequence). With 3 bases clipped from V and 1 base from J, the junction kept 8 bases outside the gene matches. This chain's CDR3 is CAWRPGQGLAKNIQYF. The CDR3 DNA sequence: TGTGCCTGGAGACCAGGACAGGGACTTGCCAAAAACATTCAGTACTTC.

The V and J genes are TRBV4-1 and TRBJ2-1, with a tentative D call TRBD1 (6 bases). V lost 1 base, J lost 2 bases, and 12 bases lay in between. The CDR3 runs 16 residues. Germline V gene sequence: CDR1 MGHRA, CDR2 YSYEKL. The CDR3 here is CASSQGPRGPYNEQFF. For the CDR3, the DNA is TGCGCCAGCAGCCAAGGGCCCAGGGGCCCCTACAATGAGCAGTTCTTC.

This clone has more than one count but fewer than ten. The gene calls are TRBV7-6 and TRBJ2-2; D gene ambiguous. Trimming removed 1 base from V and 6 bases from J, with 12 bases in between. Germline V gives CDR1 SGHVS, CDR2 FNYEAQ. There are 15 residues in the CDR3. DNA of the CDR3: TGTGCCAGCAGCTTAGAGGCGACTCCCGCCGGGGAGCTGTTTTTT. This codes for CASSLEATPAGELFF.

CDR3 DNA: TGCGCCAGCAGCCAAGACCCCAGGGAGGACACCATATATTTT. As protein: CASSQDPREDTIYF. The rearrangement uses TRBV4-1 and TRBJ1-3, with a possible D match to TRBD1 (5 bases). Germline CDR1 MGHRA, CDR2 YSYEKL. CDR3 length equals 14 residues. Trimming shortened V by 0 bases and J by 8 bases, and 11 bases separated the two germline ends.

The V and J genes are TRBV25-1 and TRBJ1-3, with 7 bases identical to TRBD1. Germline V gene data show CDR1 as MGHDK and CDR2 as SYGVNS. This CDR3 is 14 amino acids long. V trimming: 8 bases; J trimming: 5 bases; junction bases outside the gene matches: 9. CDR3 amino acids: CASGPPGQRNTIYF. CDR3 coding DNA: TGTGCCAGCGGACCCCCGGGACAGAGAAACACCATATATTTT.

This clone was picked up a small number of times. The chain joins TRBV19 to TRBJ1-1; no clear D gene. Germline CDR1 and CDR2: LNHDA and SQIVND (reference sequence). The CDR3 runs 14 residues. V was shortened by 5 bases and J by 1 base, with 11 bases between the two germline ends. CDR3 bases: TGTGCCAGTAGTTTCCCCTACCGGAACACTGAAGCTTTCTTT. Protein sequence: CASSFPYRNTEAFF.

The chain links TRBV7-9 to TRBJ2-3; perhaps TRBD1 as D (6 bases). Trimming removed 1 base from V and 4 bases from J, with 9 bases in between. CDR3 length: 14 residues. CDR1 and CDR2 from the germline V gene are SEHNR and FQNEAQ (reference sequence). DNA of the CDR3: TGTGCCAGCAGCTTAGTCGCAGGGGCAGATACGCAGTATTTT. It specifies CASSLVAGADTQYF.

The V call is TRBV29-1, the J call TRBJ1-2; D gene uncertain. Germline CDR1 SQVTM, CDR2 ANQGSEA. The CDR3 sequence is 12 residues long. Trimming removed 3 bases at V and 4 bases at J, with 9 bases between. The CDR3 loop reads CSVDVSTYGYTF. CDR3 bases: TGCAGCGTTGACGTCTCGACCTATGGCTACACCTTC.